Here is one TCR beta chain with its context. These data belong to a study of blood T cell repertoires in COVID-19. Study-wide context: The United States, Italy and Spain provided the acute and convalescent COVID-19 samples. In each case, the material was cDNA or gDNA derived from T cells, B-cell-depleted T cells, or PBMCs.

In the authors' methods: Estimated nucleated cell counts came from reference gene primer amplification. Clones were read by immunoSEQ multiplex PCR, and TCRdb kept only the in-frame ones, dropping some. The V and J calls and clone size are taken from that table; D and trimming were inferred from the DNA. The table includes about 53,000 clones, roughly four fifths detected once. CDR1 is ENHRY and CDR2 is SYGVKD in the germline V gene. This CDR3 spans 13 amino acids. V was shortened by 8 bases and J by 3 bases, with 11 bases between the two germline ends. The V and J genes are TRBV10-3 and TRBJ1-5; D possibly corresponds to TRBD1 (6 bases). This TCR derives from a human donor in a cohort sampled during active COVID-19. What was sequenced was peripheral blood. The CDR3 loop is CAICRGNNQPQHF. CDR3 coding DNA: TGTGCCATCTGCAGGGGTAACAATCAGCCCCAGCATTTT.